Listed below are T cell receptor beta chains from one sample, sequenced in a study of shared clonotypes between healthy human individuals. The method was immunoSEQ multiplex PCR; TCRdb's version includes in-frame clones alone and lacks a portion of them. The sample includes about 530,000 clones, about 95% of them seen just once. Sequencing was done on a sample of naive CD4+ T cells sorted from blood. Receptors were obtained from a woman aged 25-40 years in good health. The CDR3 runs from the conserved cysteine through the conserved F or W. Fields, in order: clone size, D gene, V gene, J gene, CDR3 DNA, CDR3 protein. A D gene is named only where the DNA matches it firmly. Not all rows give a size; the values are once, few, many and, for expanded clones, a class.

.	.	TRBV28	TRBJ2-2	TGTGCCAGCAGTTTGGAGGCCGGGGAGCTGTTTTTT	CASSLEAGELFF
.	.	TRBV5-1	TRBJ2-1	TGCGCCAGCAGCTTGGCCTCAGGGGTCGGCAATGAGCAGTTCTTC	CASSLASGVGNEQFF
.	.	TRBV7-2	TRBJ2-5	TGTGCCAGCAGCCCTCAGGGGGGGCTGGAGACCCAGTACTTC	CASSPQGGLETQYF
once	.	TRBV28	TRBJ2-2	TGTGCCAGCAGCTCCTGTGCTGGTACGAACACCGGGGAGCTGTTTTTT	CASSSCAGTNTGELFF
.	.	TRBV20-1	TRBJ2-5	TGCAGTGCTAAGGGAGGAGAGACCCAGTACTTC	CSAKGGETQYF
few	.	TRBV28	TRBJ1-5	TGTGCCAGCTCGGGCGGCGATCAGCCCCAGCATTTT	CASSGGDQPQHF
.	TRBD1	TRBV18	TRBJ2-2	TGTGCCAGCTCACTTCGAGGGGGCCGGAACACCGGGGAGCTGTTTTTT	CASSLRGGRNTGELFF
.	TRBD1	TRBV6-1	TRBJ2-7	TGTGCCAGCAGTGCGGGCGACCGGACAGGGGGCGAGCGGAACTACGAGCAGTACTTC	CASSAGDRTGGERNYEQYF
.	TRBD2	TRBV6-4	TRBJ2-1	TGTGCCAGCAGTGACCCGGCTAGCGGGCCTAATGAGCAGTTCTTC	CASSDPASGPNEQFF
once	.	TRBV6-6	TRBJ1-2	TGTGCCAGCAGTTACAGGCAGGAACCTAACTATGGCTACACCTTC	CASSYRQEPNYGYTF
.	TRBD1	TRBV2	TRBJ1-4	TGTGCCAGCGCGAGTGTGACAGGGGCTGAGGAAAAACTGTTTTTT	CASASVTGAEEKLFF
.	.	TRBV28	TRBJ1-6	TGTGCCAGCAGTCCCTCCGATGGAACCCTCCACTTT	CASSPSDGTLHF
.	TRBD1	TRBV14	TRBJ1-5	TGTGCCAGCAGCGAGCAGGGGGCGGTTCAGCCCCAGCATTTT	CASSEQGAVQPQHF
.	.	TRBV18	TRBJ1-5	TGTGCCAGCTCAGCCCGGACCCAAAATAGCAATCAGCCCCAGCATTTT	CASSARTQNSNQPQHF
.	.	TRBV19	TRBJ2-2	TGTGCCAGTAGTATCAATTTCGGGGAGCTGTTTTTT	CASSINFGELFF
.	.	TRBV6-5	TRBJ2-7	TGTGCCAGCAGTTACGCGACAGTTAGCTCCTACGAGCAGTACTTC	CASSYATVSSYEQYF
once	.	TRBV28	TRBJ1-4	TGTGCCAGCAGTTTTTGGGGGGCAGGGGAGGAAAAACTGTTTTTT	CASSFWGAGEEKLFF
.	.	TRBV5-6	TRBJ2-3	TGTGCCAGCTCCCGGGGGCAGGCAGATACGCAGTATTTT	CASSRGQADTQYF
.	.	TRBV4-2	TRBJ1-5	TGTGCCAGCAGCTTGGCGGGCTATCGCAATCAGCCCCAGCATTTT	CASSLAGYRNQPQHF
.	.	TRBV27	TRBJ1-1	TGTGCCAGCAGTCCCATCTATGGGAAAGAGACTGAAGCTTTCTTT	CASSPIYGKETEAFF
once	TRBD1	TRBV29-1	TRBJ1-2	TGCAGCGTTGAGAAGGGCAGGGGGAGCGGCTACACCTTC	CSVEKGRGSGYTF